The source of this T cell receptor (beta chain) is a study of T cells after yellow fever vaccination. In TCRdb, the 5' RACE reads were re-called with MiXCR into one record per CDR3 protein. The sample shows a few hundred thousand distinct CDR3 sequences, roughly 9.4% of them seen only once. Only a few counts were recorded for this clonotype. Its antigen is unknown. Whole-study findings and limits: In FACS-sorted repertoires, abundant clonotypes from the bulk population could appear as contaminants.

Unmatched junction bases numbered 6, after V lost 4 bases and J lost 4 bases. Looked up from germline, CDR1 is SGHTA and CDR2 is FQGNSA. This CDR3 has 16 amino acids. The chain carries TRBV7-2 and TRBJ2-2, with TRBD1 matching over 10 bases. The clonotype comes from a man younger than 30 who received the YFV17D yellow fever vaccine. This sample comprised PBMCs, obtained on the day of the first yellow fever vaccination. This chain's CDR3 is CASSSGTGVRTGELFF. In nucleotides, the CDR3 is TGTGCCAGCAGCTCCGGGACAGGGGTGCGCACCGGGGAGCTGTTTTTT.